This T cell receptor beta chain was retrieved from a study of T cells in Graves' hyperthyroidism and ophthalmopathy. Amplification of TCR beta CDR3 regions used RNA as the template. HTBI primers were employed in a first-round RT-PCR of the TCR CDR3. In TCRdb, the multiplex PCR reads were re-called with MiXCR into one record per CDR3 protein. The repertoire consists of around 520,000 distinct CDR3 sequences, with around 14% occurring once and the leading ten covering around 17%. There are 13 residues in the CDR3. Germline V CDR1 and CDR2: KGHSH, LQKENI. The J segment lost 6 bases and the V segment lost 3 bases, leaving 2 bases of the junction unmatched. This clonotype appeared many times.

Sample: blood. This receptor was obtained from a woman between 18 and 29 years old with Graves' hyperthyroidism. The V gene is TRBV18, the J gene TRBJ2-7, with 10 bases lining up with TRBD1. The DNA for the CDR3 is TGTGCCAGCTCACCGGGACAGGGGTTCGAGCAGTACGTC. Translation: CASSPGQGFEQYV.